The 17 T cell receptor beta chains below come from one sample, sequenced in a study of T cell repertoires in cytomegalovirus infection. One entry per CDR3 protein results from TCRdb running MiXCR on the reads. The sample lists approximately 73,000 distinct CDR3 sequences, around 40% occurring once. Their recognized antigens are unknown. Sequences were derived from CD8+ T cells from cultured PBMCs, sampled from culture after CMV antigen stimulation. Source of these receptors: a human donor in good health (CMV status not recorded). Some clones in this sample may be carry-over from other donors' samples.

The chain combines TRBV27 with TRBJ2-3, with a possible D match to TRBD2 (5 bases). Germline V gene sequence: CDR1 MNHEY, CDR2 SMNVEV (reference sequence). This CDR3 contains 15 residues. V gave up 6 bases and J gave up 5 bases, with 18 bases separating them. The CDR3 coding sequence is TGTGCCAGCAGCCCCCGGGGTAGGGTTGGAGATACGCAGTATTTT. It yields the protein CASSPRGRVGDTQYF.

Concerning this clonotype itself: At one of its ends the junction is not consistent with the germline gene, which may arise from a read error. The CDR3 DNA follows: TGTGCCAGCAGCCAAGATGGAGCGGGGATAACCGAGGAGCTGTTTTTT. Amino acids: CASSQDGAGITEELFF. V gene TRBV4-2 combines with J gene TRBJ2-2, with 7 positions matching TRBD2. Looked up from germline, CDR1 is LGHNA and CDR2 is YNFKEQ. The CDR3 loop spans 16 amino acids.

The chain combines TRBV7-9 with TRBJ1-2, with 7 bases matching TRBD1. The V gene end was trimmed by 6 bases and the J gene end by 4 bases; junction bases not matched to a gene: 5. CDR3 length: 13 amino acids. From germline, CDR1 is SEHNR and CDR2 FQNEAQ (reference sequence). CDR3 in DNA: TGTGCCAGCAGGCCAGGGGGGGCCTATGGCTACACCTTC. Its translation: CASRPGGAYGYTF.

This clonotype was picked up a small number of times. This chain connects TRBV7-2 to TRBJ2-7; TRBD1 agrees at 7 bases. CDR1 SGHTA and CDR2 FQGNSA come from the germline V gene. This CDR3 has 14 residues. The ends lost 5 bases at V and 2 bases at J; junction bases unmatched: 6. CDR3 region: CASSPGTVPYEQYF. DNA of the CDR3: TGTGCCAGCAGCCCCGGGACAGTACCCTACGAGCAGTACTTC.

This clonotype was detected a few times. The chain is built from TRBV7-2 and TRBJ2-3; perhaps TRBD2 as D (6 bases). The CDR3 has 17 residues. Trimming took off 1 base at V and 2 bases at J, with 16 bases between the two ends. Germline V gene lookup returns CDR1 SGHTA and CDR2 FQGNSA. CDR3 DNA: TGTGCCAGCAGCTTAGTAGGAGGGCGGGGAAACACAGATACGCAGTATTTT. It is translated as CASSLVGGRGNTDTQYF.

This clonotype was observed at least ten times. The rearrangement joins TRBV12-5 to TRBJ1-1; D uncertain. Germline loops: CDR1 LGHNT, CDR2 FRNRAP. V was shortened by 5 bases and J by 6 bases, with 19 bases between the two germline ends. The CDR3 runs to 15 residues. CDR3: CASGPGYGKLSEAFF. The CDR3 region has the DNA TGTGCTAGTGGTCCTGGCTACGGCAAACTCTCTGAAGCTTTCTTT. The full variable domain, rest sourced from reference TRBV12-5 and TRBJ1-1, is DARVTQTPRHKVTEMGQEVTMRCQPILGHNTVFWYRQTMMQGLELLAYFRNRAPLDDSGMPKDRFSAEMPDATLATLKIQPSEPRDSAVYFCASGPGYGKLSEAFFGQGTRLTVV.

J is TRBJ2-2 and V is TRBV19, with 8 bases matching TRBD1. Germline V gene sequence: CDR1 LNHDA, CDR2 SQIVND (reference sequence). V dropped 4 bases and J dropped 6; count of bases not matched to a gene: 7. There are 15 residues in the CDR3. CDR3 sequence (DNA): TGTGCCAGTAGTAGGACAGGGCATGGGGCCGGGGAGCTGTTTTTT. Residues: CASSRTGHGAGELFF.

There are a few counts of this clonotype. Here the CDR3 reads CASSLATGGGDEQYF. CDR3 DNA: TGTGCCAGCAGCTTAGCGACAGGGGGAGGTGACGAGCAGTACTTC. The genes are TRBV7-8 and TRBJ2-7; 9 positions match TRBD1. Per the germline V gene, CDR1 is SGHVS and CDR2 is FQNEAQ. V shed 0 bases and J 5 bases; nucleotides not matched to a gene: 5. The CDR3 has 15 amino acids.

This clonotype was detected many times. The V call is TRBV7-8, the J call TRBJ2-3; D ambiguous. The CDR3 spans 15 residues. Germline CDR1 reads SGHVS; CDR2 reads FQNEAQ. The ends were cut back, 3 bases at V and 3 bases at J, with 13 bases in the middle. The CDR3: CASSFSDRFTDTQYF. The CDR3 DNA follows: TGTGCCAGCAGCTTCTCTGATAGATTTACAGATACGCAGTATTTT.

This clonotype has more than one count but fewer than ten. The chain recombines TRBV19 with TRBJ1-5; D is perhaps TRBD1 (5 bases). This CDR3 has 14 residues. Germline CDR1 and CDR2: LNHDA and SQIVND (reference sequence). Trimming removed 3 bases from V and 7 bases from J, with 13 bases in between. CDR3 DNA: TGTGCCAGTAGTATCTGGGGGTTGGCCCAGCCCCAGCATTTT. It translates to CASSIWGLAQPQHF.

This clonotype has just a few counts. The J gene is TRBJ2-2, the V gene TRBV7-9; D might be TRBD1 (5 bases). CDR3 length equals 15 residues. V was clipped by 5 bases and J by 5 bases, with 15 bases between them. The germline CDR1 and CDR2 sequences are SEHNR and FQNEAQ (reference sequence). CDR3 residues: CASSQTPTGTGELFF. In DNA, the CDR3 is TGTGCCAGCAGCCAAACCCCAACAGGAACCGGGGAGCTGTTTTTT.

This clonotype was counted a few times. J is TRBJ2-1 and V is TRBV6-6, with TRBD1 as a possible D gene (6 bases). V was pared by 6 bases and J by 8 bases, with 20 bases between. Germline V gene sequence: CDR1 MNHNY, CDR2 SVGAGI (reference sequence). The CDR3 covers 15 residues. CDR3 coding DNA: TGTGCCAGCAGCGACCGGGACATCGTATCCGATGAGCAGTTCTTC. This codes for CASSDRDIVSDEQFF.

The V call is TRBV5-6, the J call TRBJ2-2, with 10 nucleotides matching TRBD1. The CDR3 contains 15 residues. Germline assignment: CDR1 SGHDT and CDR2 YYEEEE. Unmatched junction bases numbered 3, after V lost 3 bases and J lost 4 bases. The CDR3 DNA reads as TGTGCCAGCAGCTACGGGACAGGGGCCACCGGGGAGCTGTTTTTT. Protein sequence: CASSYGTGATGELFF. The full variable domain, its missing parts supplied by reference TRBV5-6 and TRBJ2-2, is DAGVTQSPTHLIKTRGQQVTLRCSPKSGHDTVSWYQQALGQGPQFIFQYYEEEERQRGNFPDRFSGHQFPNYSSELNVNALLLGDSALYLCASSYGTGATGELFFGEGSRLTVL.

The chain carries TRBV19 and TRBJ2-6; D assignment may be TRBD1 or TRBD2 (5 bases each). The V gene's germline CDR1 is LNHDA and CDR2 SQIVND (reference sequence). V was pared by 3 bases and J by 4 bases, with 13 bases between. This CDR3 comprises 16 residues. This CDR3 is CASSMVGAAGANVLTF. CDR3 bases: TGTGCCAGTAGTATGGTCGGGGCGGCAGGGGCCAACGTCCTGACTTTC.

This chain uses TRBV11-3 with TRBJ2-1; 15 bases align to TRBD2. The CDR3 covers 18 residues. J was trimmed by 3 bases and V by 5 bases; bases with no gene match: 8. CDR1 and CDR2 from the germline V gene are SGHNT and YENEEA. In DNA form, the CDR3 reads TGTGCCAGCAGCCCCGGACTAGCGGGGGGGCATAGCTACAATGAGCAGTTCTTC. It is translated as CASSPGLAGGHSYNEQFF.

The rearrangement links TRBV11-1 to TRBJ2-2, with TRBD1 identical over 11 bases. The CDR3 consists of 14 residues. With 7 bases clipped from V and 9 bases from J, the junction kept 7 bases outside the gene matches. The germline V gene has CDR1 SGHAT and CDR2 FQDESV (reference sequence). CDR3 residues: CASTSGQGAWELFF. The DNA of the CDR3 is TGTGCCAGCACCTCCGGACAGGGGGCTTGGGAGCTGTTTTTT.

This clonotype came up a few times. The genes are TRBV7-2 and TRBJ2-3, with D perhaps TRBD1 (5 bases). Germline CDR1 is SGHTA and CDR2 is FQGNSA. This CDR3 has 16 amino acids. V gave up 5 bases and J gave up 0 bases, with 15 bases separating them. Here the CDR3 reads CASSIFDRVSTDTQYF. The CDR3, as DNA: TGTGCCAGCAGCATCTTCGACAGAGTTAGCACAGATACGCAGTATTTT.